This TCR beta chain derives from a study of cytomegalovirus exposure and HLA in healthy donors. Points from the study as a whole: The study labeled approximately 150 TCR beta chains cytomegalovirus-associated.

V lost 7 bases and J lost 8, with 18 bases in between. The CDR3 runs to 14 residues. Germline-derived CDR1 and CDR2 are SNHLY and FYNNEI. Both 60 Vbeta primers and 13 Jbeta primers went into the PCR. Data came from immunoSEQ multiplex PCR; TCRdb stores just in-frame clones and leaves some out. Here the sample spans approximately 110,000 clones, about 77% being singletons. In the case of this clone: The antigen is undetermined.

The clonotype originates from a woman aged 25 to 45 in good health and CMV-seropositive. The chain is built from TRBV2 and TRBJ2-1; D possibly corresponds to TRBD1 (7 bases). The sample consisted of PBMCs. The CDR3 region is CASTGQGGFDEQFF. The CDR3 DNA sequence: TGTGCCAGCACGGGGCAGGGGGGTTTCGATGAGCAGTTCTTC.